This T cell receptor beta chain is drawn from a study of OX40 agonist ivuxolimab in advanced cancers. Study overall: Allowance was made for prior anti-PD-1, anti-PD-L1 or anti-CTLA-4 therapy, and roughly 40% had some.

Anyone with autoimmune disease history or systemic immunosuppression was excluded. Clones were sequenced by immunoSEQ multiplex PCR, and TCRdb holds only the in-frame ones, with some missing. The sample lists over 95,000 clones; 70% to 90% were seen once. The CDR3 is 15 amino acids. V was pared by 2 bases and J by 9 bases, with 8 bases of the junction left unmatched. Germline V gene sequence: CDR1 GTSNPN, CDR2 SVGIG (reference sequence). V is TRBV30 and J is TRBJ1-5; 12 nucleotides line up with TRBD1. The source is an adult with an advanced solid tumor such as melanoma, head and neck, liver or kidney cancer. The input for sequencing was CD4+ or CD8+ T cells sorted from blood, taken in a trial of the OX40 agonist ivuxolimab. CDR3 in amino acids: CAWSSGTGGQGPQHF. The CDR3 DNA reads TGTGCCTGGAGTTCCGGGACAGGGGGCCAGGGGCCCCAGCATTTT.